The entry below describes one T cell receptor beta chain. Arm-PCR of CDR3 regions and iRepertoire HTBI primers were the basis on which TCR beta libraries were built. In the source study's methods: From all samples, identification returned 12 to 15 TRBJ and 60 to 80 TRBV segments. TCRdb re-analysed the multiplex PCR reads in MiXCR, keeping a single row per CDR3 protein. TCRdb's processing, not the authors', yielded these V and J calls. The sample lists roughly 380,000 distinct CDR3 sequences, around 15% occurring once. This entry is derived from a study of regulatory T cells in long-lasting Graves disease. Time point noted: newly diagnosed GD, antithyroid drugs for less than 3 months. The TCR library used RNA extracted from PBMCs. The patient group derived from an endocrinology department in Xi'an, China. The CDR3 runs to 15 residues. V shed 0 bases and J 7 bases; nucleotides not matched to a gene: 6. The V gene's germline CDR1 is SGHTA and CDR2 FQGTGA.

V is TRBV7-3 and J is TRBJ1-2, with TRBD1 matching over 9 bases. The sample was peripheral blood mononuclear cells (PBMCs), taken at new diagnosis, from a patient treated with antithyroid drugs. The origin of this receptor is a female donor with Graves disease. The DNA for the CDR3 is TGTGCCAGCAGCTTAACGGGACAGGGAACGGGTGGCTACACCTTC. This encodes CASSLTGQGTGGYTF.